Shown below are 11 T cell receptor beta chains from a single sample sequenced in a study of shared clonotypes between healthy human individuals. The data were produced by immunoSEQ multiplex PCR, yet TCRdb's version contains in-frame clones alone and is incomplete. The profile shows 550,000 to 700,000 clones, 73% of them singletons. The material sequenced was memory CD4+ T cells sorted from blood. As to subset: CD45RA-negative fraction. These receptors were obtained from a woman in her 30s in good health.

The rearrangement joins TRBV19 to TRBJ2-1; possible D gene TRBD2, 6 bases. The CDR3 totals 14 residues. Germline CDR1 is LNHDA and CDR2 is SQIVND (reference sequence). V gave up 3 bases and J gave up 6 bases, with 12 bases separating them. CDR3 amino acids: CASSIVGSGNEQFF. For the CDR3, the DNA is TGTGCCAGTAGTATCGTCGGGAGCGGCAATGAGCAGTTCTTC.

This rearrangement joins TRBV11-3 to TRBJ2-5, with 12 positions matching TRBD2. CDR1 SGHNT and CDR2 YENEEA come from the germline V gene. Unmatched junction bases numbered 8, after V lost 5 bases and J lost 7 bases. The CDR3 runs to 15 residues. The CDR3 sequence is CASSKGLAGSPTQYF. The CDR3 DNA is TGTGCCAGCAGCAAAGGACTAGCGGGATCGCCGACCCAGTACTTC.

With regard to this clone: In the same sample, other DNA sequences code for this CDR3. The rearrangement uses TRBV5-1 and TRBJ2-3; either TRBD1 or TRBD2 may fit D (5 bases each). V was shortened by 4 bases and J by 6 bases, with 15 bases between the two germline ends. Germline loops: CDR1 SGHRS, CDR2 YFSETQ. This CDR3 has 14 residues. CDR3 bases: TGCGCCAGCAGCCTGGGACGGAGTACGGATACGCAGTATTTT. Its translation is CASSLGRSTDTQYF.

The chain joins TRBV4-2 to TRBJ2-5, with a possible D match to TRBD1 (6 bases). Germline lookup yields CDR1 LGHNA and CDR2 YNFKEQ. This CDR3 has 13 amino acids. V lost 0 bases and J lost 5, with 7 bases in between. The CDR3 spells CASSQERGETQYF. CDR3 bases: TGTGCCAGCAGCCAAGAGAGGGGGGAGACCCAGTACTTC.

V is TRBV4-2 and J is TRBJ2-3; TRBD2 matches 8 bases. The CDR3 spans 15 residues. The junction had 6 bases not matched to a gene; V was cut back by 7 bases and J by 0 bases. Germline CDR1 is LGHNA and CDR2 is YNFKEQ. CDR3 in amino acids: CASTLTGGSTDTQYF. The CDR3 DNA reads TGTGCCAGCACCCTAACGGGGGGGAGCACAGATACGCAGTATTTT.

The chain carries TRBV27 and TRBJ2-2, with 14 nucleotides matching TRBD2. Germline CDR1 reads MNHEY; CDR2 reads SMNVEV (reference sequence). CDR3 length equals 16 residues. With 8 bases clipped from V and 9 bases from J, the junction kept 11 bases outside the gene matches. The CDR3 DNA sequence: TGTGCCAGCCGTGCCGGGACTAGCGGGAGAGTTAGGGAGCTGTTTTTT. Amino acids: CASRAGTSGRVRELFF.

This clone was detected only a few times. The same CDR3 also results from other DNA sequences found in this sample. The chain has TRBV28 and TRBJ1-2, with 10 bases identical to TRBD1. The CDR3 consists of 14 residues. Per germline, CDR1 MDHEN and CDR2 SYDVKM. Losses at the gene ends were 6 bases for V and 3 bases for J; bases not matched to a gene: 4. The CDR3, as DNA: TGTGCCAGCAGGGAGACAGGGGGCGACTATGGCTACACCTTC. It encodes CASRETGGDYGYTF.

The V gene is TRBV6-1, the J gene TRBJ2-7; 8 bases line up with TRBD2. The junction had 8 bases not matched to a gene; V was cut back by 7 bases and J by 0 bases. The CDR3 consists of 15 residues. From germline, CDR1 is MNHNS and CDR2 SASEGT. The CDR3 protein is CASNLAGLSSYEQYF. CDR3 in DNA: TGTGCCAGCAACCTAGCGGGCCTAAGCTCCTACGAGCAGTACTTC.

The J gene is TRBJ1-2, the V gene TRBV18, with a weak D call TRBD1 (5 bases). Trimming shortened V by 3 bases and J by 8 bases, and 13 bases separated the two germline ends. Germline assignment: CDR1 KGHSH and CDR2 LQKENI. This CDR3 is built from 13 residues. The CDR3 region has the DNA TGTGCCAGCTCACCTGGAGGGGCCTGGGGCTACACCTTC. Protein: CASSPGGAWGYTF.

With respect to this clone: Other DNA sequences in this sample translate to the same CDR3. The chain employs TRBV5-4 and TRBJ2-2, with 7 bases matching TRBD2. Germline-derived CDR1 and CDR2 are SGHNT and YYREEE (reference sequence). V lost 2 bases to trimming and J lost 1 base; unmatched junction nucleotides: 2. The CDR3 is 15 amino acids. The CDR3: CASSLPGGNTGELFF. CDR3 in DNA: TGTGCCAGCAGCTTACCGGGGGGGAACACCGGGGAGCTGTTTTTT.

J is TRBJ1-1 and V is TRBV28; no reliable D call. Germline V gene lookup returns CDR1 MDHEN and CDR2 SYDVKM. The CDR3 has 14 residues. With 7 bases removed from V and 6 bases from J, the gap between germline ends came to 18 bases. CDR3: CASKQLGWAAEAFF. CDR3 in DNA: TGTGCCAGCAAACAACTCGGTTGGGCGGCTGAAGCTTTCTTT.